The 18 T cell receptor beta chains presented below share a single source sample, sequenced in a study of blood T cell repertoires in COVID-19. Generated by immunoSEQ multiplex PCR, the TCRdb table keeps only in-frame clones and is missing some. Of 300,000 to 400,000 clones listed, 80% to 90% are singletons. What was sequenced was PBMCs or T cells enriched from blood (not recorded which). Receptors originate from a man under 40 who had recovered from COVID-19.

The V gene is TRBV15, the J gene TRBJ2-2; maybe TRBD2 (6 bases). Germline loops: CDR1 LNHNV, CDR2 YYDKDF (reference sequence). The V gene lost 3 bases and the J gene lost 2 bases, with 13 bases spanning the gap. There are 16 residues in the CDR3. The CDR3 region is CATSRGLKANTGELFF. CDR3 DNA sequence: TGTGCCACCAGCAGGGGACTGAAAGCTAACACCGGGGAGCTGTTTTTT. The whole variable domain, filled in from reference TRBV15 and TRBJ2-2, reads DAMVIQNPRYQVTQFGKPVTLSCSQTLNHNVMYWYQQKSSQAPKLLFHYYDKDFNNEADTPDNFQSRRPNTSFCFLDIRSPGLGDTAMYLCATSRGLKANTGELFFGEGSRLTVL.

The J gene is TRBJ2-7, the V gene TRBV21-1; the D segment call TRBD2 is taken from the table without a DNA check. TRBV21-1 is a pseudogene locus. The CDR3 runs 14 residues. The CDR3 loop reads CASSKALRVYEQYF. The DNA of the CDR3 is TGTGCCAGCAGCAAAGCGCTCCGGGTTTACGAGCAGTACTTC.

The genes are TRBV6-5 and TRBJ2-7, with 10 bases matching TRBD1. J lost 4 bases, V lost 8 bases, and 5 bases had no gene match. From germline, CDR1 is MNHEY and CDR2 SVGAGI. There are 13 residues in the CDR3. The DNA of the CDR3 is TGTGCCAGCCGGGACAGGGGATATTACGAGCAGTACTTC. Its protein is CASRDRGYYEQYF.

The chain employs TRBV18 and TRBJ2-7; the match to TRBD1 covers 8 bases. Germline values: CDR1 KGHSH, CDR2 LQKENI. Trimming cost V 5 bases and J 3 bases; bases outside gene matches: 6. The CDR3 runs to 14 residues. CDR3 region: CASSVRDRFYEQYF. Here the CDR3 DNA reads TGTGCCAGCTCAGTCCGGGACAGGTTCTACGAGCAGTACTTC.

This chain connects TRBV27 to TRBJ2-7; D may be TRBD2 (5 bases). The CDR3 loop spans 14 amino acids. Germline loops: CDR1 MNHEY, CDR2 SMNVEV (reference sequence). Between the trimmed V and J ends, which lost 5 bases and 7 bases, there was a span of 18 bases. The CDR3: CASSPWTGSIEQYF. The CDR3 nucleotides read TGTGCCAGCAGTCCTTGGACGGGATCCATAGAGCAGTACTTC.

The rearrangement uses TRBV6-2 or TRBV6-3 and TRBJ2-7, with 10 bases that match TRBD1. From germline, CDR1 is MNHEY and CDR2 SVGEGT. This CDR3 spans 20 amino acids. With V trimmed by 2 bases and J by 6 bases, 22 bases remained unmatched. The chain's CDR3 is CASSYLTHLTQRDRGLEQYF. The DNA of the CDR3 is TGTGCCAGCAGTTACCTAACCCACCTTACCCAAAGGGACAGGGGTCTCGAGCAGTACTTC.

This chain connects TRBV6-5 to TRBJ2-7; weak D call: TRBD1 (5 bases). Trimming cost V 5 bases and J 7 bases, with 9 bases left between them. The germline gives CDR1 MNHEY, CDR2 SVGAGI. The CDR3 consists of 11 residues. The CDR3 is CASSTKGEQYF. The CDR3 DNA sequence: TGTGCCAGCAGTACTAAGGGGGAGCAGTACTTC.

The chain links TRBV24-1 to TRBJ2-3; 7 nucleotides agree with TRBD2. Losses at the gene ends were 4 bases for V and 3 bases for J; bases not matched to a gene: 3. The CDR3 length is 14 residues. CDR1 is KGHDR and CDR2 is SFDVKD in the germline V gene. The CDR3 sequence: CATSETGGTDTQYF. CDR3 DNA sequence: TGTGCCACCAGTGAGACCGGGGGGACAGATACGCAGTATTTT.

This sequence joins TRBV2 and TRBJ1-4, with TRBD1 matching 7 bases. With V trimmed by 8 bases and J by 2 bases, 2 bases remained unmatched. CDR1 is SNHLY and CDR2 is FYNNEI in the germline V gene. This CDR3 comprises 13 residues. For the CDR3, the DNA is TGTGCCAGCTTGACAGGGACTAATGAAAAACTGTTTTTT. Translation gives CASLTGTNEKLFF.

This clone was observed a few times. The rearrangement uses TRBV27 and TRBJ2-7; tentative D call: TRBD2 (6 bases). The germline V and J ends were trimmed by 4 bases and 0 bases, with 19 bases remaining between them. CDR3 length: 17 residues. Germline CDR1 is MNHEY and CDR2 is SMNVEV (reference sequence). The CDR3 DNA reads as TGTGCCAGCAGTTCCTTGATAACGACGGGGGACTCCTACGAGCAGTACTTC. This encodes CASSSLITTGDSYEQYF.

The rearrangement uses TRBV10-2 and TRBJ1-5; the D is unclear. Per the germline V gene, CDR1 is WSHSY and CDR2 is SAAADI. The V end was cut by 7 bases, the J end by 5 bases, with 12 bases between. The CDR3 covers 13 residues. This CDR3 reads CASTHSLDQPQHF. DNA for the CDR3: TGCGCCAGCACCCACTCTTTGGATCAGCCCCAGCATTTT.

The CDR3 sequence: CASSQEPSSYGYTF. Written as DNA, the CDR3 is TGTGCCAGCAGCCAAGAACCCAGTTCCTATGGCTACACCTTC. The genes are TRBV3-1 (or the pseudogene TRBV3-2) and TRBJ1-2; no reliable D call. The germline V gene encodes CDR1 LGHDT and CDR2 YNNKEL (reference sequence). The CDR3 has 14 amino acids. The V and J ends lost 0 bases and 4 bases respectively, with 9 bases between them.

V and J are TRBV10-1 and TRBJ1-3, with D possibly TRBD1 on 6 matching bases. CDR1 is WNHNN and CDR2 is SYGVQD in the germline V gene (reference sequence). The CDR3 covers 14 residues. V was pared by 6 bases and J by 3 bases, with 12 bases between. The CDR3 spells CASSTGQSGNTIYF. In DNA form, the CDR3 reads TGCGCCAGCAGCACGGGACAAAGTGGAAACACCATATATTTT.

In this sample, this clone turned up once. The rearrangement joins TRBV7-2 to TRBJ1-5, with 7 bases aligning to TRBD1. Germline CDR1 reads SGHTA; CDR2 reads FQGNSA. This CDR3 has 14 amino acids. The J segment lost 4 bases and the V segment lost 5 bases, leaving 5 bases of the junction unmatched. This CDR3 reads CASSTRQGNQPQHF. As DNA, the CDR3 is TGTGCCAGCAGCACCCGACAGGGAAATCAGCCCCAGCATTTT.

The genes are TRBV19 and TRBJ1-5, with TRBD1 identical over 8 bases. The CDR3 has 15 amino acids. V shed 5 bases, J shed 1 base, and the junction held 4 bases outside the gene matches. CDR1 LNHDA and CDR2 SQIVND come from the germline V gene (reference sequence). The CDR3 loop reads CASSAGGTSNQPQHF. DNA for the CDR3: TGTGCCAGTAGTGCAGGGGGCACGAGCAATCAGCCCCAGCATTTT. The complete variable domain, with remaining parts taken from reference TRBV19 and TRBJ1-5, reads DGGITQSPKYLFRKEGQNVTLSCEQNLNHDAMYWYRQDPGQGLRLIYYSQIVNDFQKGDIAEGYSVSREKKESFPLTVTSAQKNPTAFYLCASSAGGTSNQPQHFGDGTRLSIL.

CDR3 nucleotide sequence: TGTGCCAGCAGTTCGACAGGGTTGAACACTGAAGCTTTCTTT. Encoded protein: CASSSTGLNTEAFF. V and J are TRBV28 and TRBJ1-1; TRBD1 agrees at 7 bases. There are 14 residues in the CDR3. The trim removed 4 bases at V and 0 bases at J, leaving 2 bases unmatched. Germline V gives CDR1 MDHEN, CDR2 SYDVKM.

J is TRBJ2-3 and V is TRBV13; D is undetermined. CDR3 length: 15 residues. Germline-derived CDR1 and CDR2 are PRHDT and FYEKMQ (reference sequence). V was cut by 4 bases and J by 2 bases, with 13 bases left in between. The CDR3 loop is CASSSPREFTDTQYF. The CDR3 coding sequence is TGTGCCAGCAGCTCCCCACGCGAATTCACAGATACGCAGTATTTT.

The J gene is TRBJ1-1, the V gene TRBV19; 9 bases align to TRBD1. Germline CDR1 is LNHDA and CDR2 is SQIVND (reference sequence). V shed 4 bases, J shed 5 bases, and the junction held 5 bases outside the gene matches. The CDR3 has 14 amino acids. The CDR3 region is CASSKDRGPTEAFF. DNA of the CDR3: TGTGCCAGTAGTAAGGACAGGGGTCCTACTGAAGCTTTCTTT.